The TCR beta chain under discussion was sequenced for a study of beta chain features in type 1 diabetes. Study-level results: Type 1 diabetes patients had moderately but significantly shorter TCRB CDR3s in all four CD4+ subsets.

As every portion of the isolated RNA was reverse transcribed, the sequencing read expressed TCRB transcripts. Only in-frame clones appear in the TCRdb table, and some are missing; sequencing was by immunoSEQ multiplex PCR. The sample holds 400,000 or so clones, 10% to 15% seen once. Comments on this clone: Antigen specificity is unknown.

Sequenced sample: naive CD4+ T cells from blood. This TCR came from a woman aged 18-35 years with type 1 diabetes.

The DNA for the CDR3 is TGTGCCAGCTCACCACGGGTAACAGGGAAGTTCTTC. Amino acids: CASSPRVTGKFF. V and J are TRBV18 and TRBJ2-1, with D tentatively TRBD1 (6 bases). CDR1 and CDR2 from the germline V gene are KGHSH and LQKENI. CDR3 length equals 12 residues. Trimming cost V 1 base and J 14 bases, with 12 bases left between them.